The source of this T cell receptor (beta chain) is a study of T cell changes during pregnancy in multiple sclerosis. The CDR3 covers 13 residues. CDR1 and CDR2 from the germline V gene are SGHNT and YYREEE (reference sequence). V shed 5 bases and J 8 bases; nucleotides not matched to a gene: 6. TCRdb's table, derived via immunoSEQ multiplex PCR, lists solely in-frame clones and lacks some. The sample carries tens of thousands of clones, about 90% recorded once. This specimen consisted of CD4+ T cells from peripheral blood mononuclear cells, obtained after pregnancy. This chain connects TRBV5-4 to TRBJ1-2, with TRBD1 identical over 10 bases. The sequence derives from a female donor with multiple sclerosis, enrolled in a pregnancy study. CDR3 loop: CASSRDRGGGYTF. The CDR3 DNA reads TGTGCCAGCAGTCGGGACAGGGGAGGCGGCTACACCTTC.